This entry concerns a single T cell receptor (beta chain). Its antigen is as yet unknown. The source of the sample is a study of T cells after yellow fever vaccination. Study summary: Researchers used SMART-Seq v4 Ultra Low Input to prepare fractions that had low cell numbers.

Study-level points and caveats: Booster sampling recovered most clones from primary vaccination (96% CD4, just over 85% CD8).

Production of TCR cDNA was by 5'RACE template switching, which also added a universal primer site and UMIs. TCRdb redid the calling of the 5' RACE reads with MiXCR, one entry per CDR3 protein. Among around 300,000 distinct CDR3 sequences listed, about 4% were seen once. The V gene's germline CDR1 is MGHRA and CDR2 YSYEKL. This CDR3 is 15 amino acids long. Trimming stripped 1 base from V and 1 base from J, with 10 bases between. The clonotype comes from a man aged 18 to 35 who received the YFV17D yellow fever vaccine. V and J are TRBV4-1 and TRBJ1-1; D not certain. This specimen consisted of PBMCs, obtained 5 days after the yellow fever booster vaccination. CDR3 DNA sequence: TGCGCCAGCAGCCAAGGTCTGGCGGGGAACACTGAAGCTTTCTTT. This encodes CASSQGLAGNTEAFF.